This entry features one T cell receptor beta chain sequence. These data originate in a study of T cell changes during pregnancy in multiple sclerosis. Trimming removed 4 bases from V and 3 bases from J; junction bases left unmatched: 4. The germline CDR1 and CDR2 sequences are LGHNA and YNFKEQ. CDR3 length: 15 residues. Only in-frame clones appear in the TCRdb table, and some are missing; sequencing was by immunoSEQ multiplex PCR. This sample carries more than 35,000 clones, about nine tenths of them seen once, and the ten largest clones take over 0.45%. The source of this sequence is a female donor in good health, enrolled as a control in a pregnancy study. The V and J genes are TRBV4-2 and TRBJ2-5; 11 bases match TRBD1. The sequences come from CD4+ T cells from peripheral blood mononuclear cells, collected in the first trimester of pregnancy. Written as DNA, the CDR3 is TGTGCCAGCAGCCTCGGGACAGGGGGTGAAGAGACCCAGTACTTC. Its translation is CASSLGTGGEETQYF.